This T cell receptor beta chain was documented in a study of cytomegalovirus exposure and HLA in healthy donors. The study's findings and limits: Sequences of the TCR beta chain were said to predict the HLA-A and HLA-B alleles of most subjects accurately.

To note about this clone: The target antigen is unknown.

Use of 60 Vbeta and 13 Jbeta primers characterized the PCR. Only in-frame clones appear in the TCRdb table, and some are missing; sequencing was by immunoSEQ multiplex PCR. The sample holds some 150,000 clones, more than 70% seen once. The sample was PBMCs. The TCR originated in a middle-aged man in good health and CMV-seronegative.

CDR3 region: CASSPRIPGAGNTIYF. In nucleotides, the CDR3 is TGTGCCAGCAGCCCTCGAATTCCAGGGGCGGGAAACACCATATATTTT. The chain joins TRBV9 to TRBJ1-3; TRBD1 might be the D (6 bases). Germline values: CDR1 SGDLS, CDR2 YYNGEE. V was pared by 4 bases and J by 4 bases, with 18 bases between. This CDR3 has 16 residues.